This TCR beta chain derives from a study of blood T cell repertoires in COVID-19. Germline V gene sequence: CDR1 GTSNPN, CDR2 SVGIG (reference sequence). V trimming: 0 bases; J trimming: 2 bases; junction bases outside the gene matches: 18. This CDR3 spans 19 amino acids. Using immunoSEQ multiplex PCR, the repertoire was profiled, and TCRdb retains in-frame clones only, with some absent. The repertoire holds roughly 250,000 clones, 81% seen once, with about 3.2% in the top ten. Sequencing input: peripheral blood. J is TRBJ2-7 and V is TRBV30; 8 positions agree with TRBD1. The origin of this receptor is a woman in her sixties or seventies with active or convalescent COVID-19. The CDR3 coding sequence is TGTGCCTGGAGTGTATTCTCCGCAGGACAGGGCCCGAGGACCTACGAGCAGTACTTC. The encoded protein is CAWSVFSAGQGPRTYEQYF. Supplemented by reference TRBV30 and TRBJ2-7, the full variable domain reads SQTIHQWPATLVQPVGSPLSLECTVEGTSNPNLYWYRQAAGRGLQLLFYSVGIGQISSEVPQNLSASRPQDRQFILSSKKLLLSDSGFYLCAWSVFSAGQGPRTYEQYFGPGTRLTVT.